The source of this T cell receptor (beta chain) is a study of T cell responses to AZD1222 COVID-19 vaccine. Overall study results and limits: Clonal diversity may have been underestimated in mostly white British donors. Distributed over spike, vaccine-associated CD4 TCRs predominated at 160-218 and 743-854.

The CDR3 spans 15 residues. Germline V gives CDR1 SGHAT, CDR2 FQNNGV. V lost 0 bases, J lost 7 bases, and 16 bases lay in between. TCRdb keeps only in-frame clones here, not all; method: immunoSEQ multiplex PCR. Of tens of thousands of clones in the sample, 85% to 90% were seen once. This clone occurred once. Its antigen remains unknown. This chain uses TRBV11-2 with TRBJ2-7; D unclear. The source of this sequence is an adult who received the AZD1222 COVID-19 vaccine. The sequencing used peripheral blood, collected 28 days after the second AZD1222 dose. The CDR3 DNA reads TGTGCCAGCAGCTTAGAATGGGCGGCAGGCCATGAGCAGTACTTC. Residues: CASSLEWAAGHEQYF.